This TCR beta chain originates from a study of CD8+CD57+ T cells in acquired aplastic anemia. Study-wide context: The study obtained an average of roughly 3 ug of DNA from sorted CD4+ and CD8+ cells.

CDR3 and TCR beta VDJ profiling relied on genomic DNA as the template. TCRdb redid the calling of the reads with MiXCR, one entry per CDR3 protein. The table shows about 180,000 distinct CDR3 sequences, with 45% to 60% occurring only once. The study's findings and limits: Patients and controls turned out to have some 30 CD8+ CDR3 sequences in common.

V was clipped by 4 bases and J by 5 bases, with 12 bases between them. The CDR3 extends over 14 amino acids. Patients sequenced had flow cytometry evidence of CD8+CD57+ cell expansion. With regard to this clonotype: Its antigen remains unknown.

The receptor was isolated from a human donor with aplastic anemia. J is TRBJ2-1 and V is TRBV12-3 or TRBV12-4; no clear D gene. The sample was sorted CD4+, CD8+, or CD8+CD57+ T cells (not recorded which) from PBMCs. This CDR3 is CASSSRPVNNEQFF. Here the CDR3 DNA reads TGTGCCAGCAGTTCTAGACCAGTAAACAATGAGCAGTTCTTC.